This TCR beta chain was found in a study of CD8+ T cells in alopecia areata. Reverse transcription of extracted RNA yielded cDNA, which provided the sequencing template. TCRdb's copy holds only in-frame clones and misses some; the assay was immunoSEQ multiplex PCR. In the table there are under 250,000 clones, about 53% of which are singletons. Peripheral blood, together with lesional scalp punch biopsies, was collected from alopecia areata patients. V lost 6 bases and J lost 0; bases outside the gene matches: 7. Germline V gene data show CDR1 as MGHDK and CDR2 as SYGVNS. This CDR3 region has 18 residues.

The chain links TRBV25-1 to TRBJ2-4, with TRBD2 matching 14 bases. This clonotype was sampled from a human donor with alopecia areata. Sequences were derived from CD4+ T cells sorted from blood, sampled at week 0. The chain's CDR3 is CASSGLAGGPLAKNIQYF. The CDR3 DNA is TGTGCCAGCAGCGGACTAGCGGGAGGACCCCTAGCCAAAAACATTCAGTACTTC.